The 31 T cell receptor beta chains presented below share a single source sample, sequenced in a study of blood T cells in healthy people across ages. A J-beta primer mix and a sample-barcoded 5' primer were used in a second PCR of roughly 7 to 12 cycles. MiXCR, applied by TCRdb to the 5' RACE reads, yields one record per CDR3 protein. The table lists about 1.6 million distinct CDR3 sequences, about 31% of them singletons, with about 11% in the top ten. Sequenced: blood. These TCRs come from a woman in her 30s in good health.

This chain uses TRBV5-5 with TRBJ1-5, with D hard to call. V dropped 1 base and J dropped 1 base, with 9 bases sitting between them. The germline V gene encodes CDR1 SGHKS and CDR2 YYEKEE (reference sequence). There are 15 residues in the CDR3. CDR3 sequence (DNA): TGTGCCAGCAGCTTGTTCGAGGGCAGCAATCAGCCCCAGCATTTT. Translating it yields CASSLFEGSNQPQHF.

This sequence joins TRBV12-3 or TRBV12-4 and TRBJ2-5; possible D gene TRBD2, 6 bases. Trimming left V 8 bases short and J 4 bases short, with 23 bases between. The CDR3 covers 16 residues. CDR3 in amino acids: CASSPLGSRDGETQYF. The CDR3 DNA sequence: TGTGCCAGCTCCCCTCTCGGGAGTAGGGACGGAGAGACCCAGTACTTC.

This chain uses TRBV12-3 or TRBV12-4 with TRBJ2-1; 13 nucleotides line up with TRBD2. The end of the DNA fits TRBJ2-7 better, so the J call may be wrong. The CDR3 is 16 amino acids. CDR3 loop: CASSLTTSGRYNEQYF. CDR3 DNA sequence: TGTGCCAGCAGTTTAACGACTAGCGGGAGGTACAATGAGCAGTACTTC.

The genes are TRBV10-2 and TRBJ2-1; 7 bases agree with TRBD2. With V trimmed by 6 bases and J by 4 bases, 6 bases remained unmatched. Germline-derived CDR1 and CDR2 are WSHSY and SAAADI. This CDR3 comprises 14 residues. DNA for the CDR3: TGCGCCAGCAGCAAGCGGGACTTATACAATGAGCAGTTCTTC. The encoded protein is CASSKRDLYNEQFF.

This chain joins TRBV20-1 and TRBJ2-1, with TRBD2 matching over 16 bases. CDR1 and CDR2 from the germline V gene are DFQATT and SNEGSKA (reference sequence). Trimming took 0 bases from V and 4 from J; bases not matched to a gene: 12. This CDR3 is built from 20 residues. The CDR3 loop is CSARESGTSGRDDEYNEQFF. The CDR3 DNA follows: TGCAGTGCTAGAGAAAGCGGGACTAGCGGGAGGGACGACGAGTACAATGAGCAGTTCTTC.

This clonotype occurred many times. V gene TRBV4-2 combines with J gene TRBJ1-2, with D uncertain. CDR1 is LGHNA and CDR2 is YNFKEQ in the germline V gene. The CDR3 contains 12 residues. Trimming took off 5 bases at V and 7 bases at J, with 11 bases between the two ends. CDR3 protein: CASSGDISGYTF. The CDR3 DNA is TGTGCCAGCAGCGGTGACATAAGTGGCTACACCTTC.

The J gene is TRBJ2-2, the V gene TRBV5-6, with D uncertain. CDR1 and CDR2 from the germline V gene are SGHDT and YYEEEE. Trimming stripped 3 bases from V and 2 bases from J, with 14 bases between. CDR3 size: 16 residues. CDR3 sequence: CASSSYLGHNTGELFF. In nucleotides, the CDR3 is TGTGCCAGCAGCTCCTACTTGGGCCATAACACCGGGGAGCTGTTTTTT.

The sample holds many counts of this clonotype. This chain connects TRBV7-2 to TRBJ1-4, with 7 bases fitting TRBD1. The CDR3 length is 15 residues. Germline CDR1 is SGHTA and CDR2 is FQGNSA. Trimming took 5 bases from V and 3 from J; bases not matched to a gene: 6. The CDR3 bases are TGTGCCAGCAGCAAGTCAGGGGGAGCTAATGAAAAACTGTTTTTT. This gives the protein CASSKSGGANEKLFF.

The chain joins TRBV12-3 or TRBV12-4 to TRBJ1-2; possible D gene TRBD1, 5 bases. The CDR3 totals 13 residues. V dropped 5 bases and J dropped 6 bases, with 13 bases sitting between them. The CDR3 here is CASSGGGRDGYTF. The DNA for the CDR3 is TGTGCCAGCAGTGGGGGGGGTAGAGATGGCTACACCTTC.

This clonotype has more than one count but fewer than ten. The gene calls are TRBV29-1 and TRBJ2-4, with D maybe TRBD2 (5 bases). Germline values: CDR1 SQVTM, CDR2 ANQGSEA. Trimming took off 5 bases at V and 0 bases at J, with 20 bases between the two ends. The CDR3 is 17 amino acids. CDR3 in DNA: TGCAGCGTTATAGGACTGAAACTGAGCCTAGCCAAAAACATTCAGTACTTC. Protein: CSVIGLKLSLAKNIQYF.

In the case of this clonotype: A junction end diverges from the germline sequence, so it may reflect a read error. This chain links TRBV5-1 with TRBJ2-7; 7 bases line up with TRBD2. Germline CDR1 is SGHRS and CDR2 is YFSETQ. There are 13 residues in the CDR3. CDR3: CASSPSGGYERYF. CDR3 bases: TGCGCCAGCAGCCCTAGCGGAGGCTACGAGCGGTACTTC. The variable domain in full, completed from reference TRBV5-1 and TRBJ2-7, reads KAGVTQTPRYLIKTRGQQVTLSCSPISGHRSVSWYQQTPGQGLQFLFEYFSETQRNKGNFPGRFSGRQFSNSRSEMNVSTLELGDSALYLCASSPSGGYERYFGPGTRLTVT.

This clonotype was counted at least ten times. The chain carries TRBV28 and TRBJ2-7; D possibly corresponds to TRBD1 (6 bases). The CDR3 totals 14 residues. CDR1 is MDHEN and CDR2 is SYDVKM in the germline V gene. Trimming removed 9 bases at V and 1 base at J, with 16 bases between. The DNA for the CDR3 is TGTGCCAGTTCTACCGGGACAACGTCCTACGAGCAGTACTTC. This translates into CASSTGTTSYEQYF. Together with reference TRBV28 and TRBJ2-7, the CDR3 gives the full variable domain: DVKVTQSSRYLVKRTGEKVFLECVQDMDHENMFWYRQDPGLGLRLIYFSYDVKMKEKGDIPEGYSVSREKKERFSLILESASTNQTSMYLCASSTGTTSYEQYFGPGTRLTVT.

This clonotype appeared a few times. This chain connects TRBV27 to TRBJ1-2; 9 bases line up with TRBD1. The CDR3 loop spans 17 amino acids. From germline, CDR1 is MNHEY and CDR2 SMNVEV (reference sequence). V lost 2 bases and J lost 2; bases outside the gene matches: 9. The CDR3 sequence is CASSLKSSTGGNYGYTF. DNA for the CDR3: TGTGCCAGCAGTTTAAAGTCTAGTACAGGGGGCAACTATGGCTACACCTTC.

The rearrangement uses TRBV6-1 and TRBJ1-4; 10 positions agree with TRBD1. This CDR3 contains 15 residues. Looked up from germline, CDR1 is MNHNS and CDR2 is SASEGT. This CDR3 is CGTGQGLPGSEKLFF. In nucleotides, the CDR3 is TGTGGAACGGGACAGGGGCTGCCGGGATCTGAAAAACTGTTTTTT.

The chain links TRBV20-1 to TRBJ2-7; D possibly corresponds to TRBD2 (6 bases). Germline loops: CDR1 DFQATT, CDR2 SNEGSKA (reference sequence). CDR3 length: 14 residues. V shed 0 bases and J shed 5 bases, with 14 bases lying between them. The CDR3: CSARDRRRADEQYF. The CDR3 DNA reads TGCAGTGCTAGAGATCGCAGGAGGGCCGACGAGCAGTACTTC.

The chain employs TRBV5-1 and TRBJ1-1; possible D gene TRBD1, 6 bases. This CDR3 region has 18 residues. The V and J ends lost 4 bases and 0 bases respectively, with 22 bases between them. Germline CDR1 is SGHRS and CDR2 is YFSETQ. CDR3 sequence reads: CASSLPPVGAVMNTEAFF. For the CDR3, the DNA is TGCGCCAGCAGCCTACCACCAGTGGGGGCGGTTATGAACACTGAAGCTTTCTTT. Variable domain in full (rest from reference TRBV5-1 and TRBJ1-1): KAGVTQTPRYLIKTRGQQVTLSCSPISGHRSVSWYQQTPGQGLQFLFEYFSETQRNKGNFPGRFSGRQFSNSRSEMNVSTLELGDSALYLCASSLPPVGAVMNTEAFFGQGTRLTVV.

This clonotype was observed a few times. This chain connects TRBV18 to TRBJ2-7; the match to TRBD1 covers 9 bases. CDR1 KGHSH and CDR2 LQKENI come from the germline V gene. V trimming: 3 bases; J trimming: 6 bases; junction bases outside the gene matches: 6. The CDR3 spans 14 residues. CDR3 region: CASSPRDRVREQYF. In DNA form, the CDR3 reads TGTGCCAGCTCACCGAGGGACAGGGTTCGCGAGCAGTACTTC.

About this clonotype itself: A junction boundary mismatches the germline segment, possibly from a read error. The chain has TRBV6-5 and TRBJ2-1, with TRBD1 matching 7 bases. Germline CDR1 reads MNHEY; CDR2 reads SVGAGI. This CDR3 has 14 residues. The CDR3 sequence is CAGSYGTEHNEQFF. CDR3 nucleotides: TGTGCCGGCAGTTACGGGACAGAGCACAATGAGCAGTTCTTC.

This clonotype was observed a handful of times. This chain links TRBV6-1 with TRBJ2-5, with D possibly TRBD1 on 5 matching bases. The CDR3 has 14 residues. Germline CDR1 is MNHNS and CDR2 is SASEGT. The ends were cut back, 7 bases at V and 5 bases at J, with 17 bases in the middle. The CDR3 reads CASNRAGFGETQYF. The CDR3 bases are TGTGCCAGCAACCGAGCAGGGTTTGGGGAGACCCAGTACTTC.

In this sample, this clonotype turned up a few times. V usage is TRBV10-3 and J usage is TRBJ2-3; D remains unclear. CDR3 length: 14 residues. V was cut by 1 base and J by 4 bases, with 9 bases left in between. CDR1 is ENHRY, CDR2 SYGVKD, per germline. As DNA, the CDR3 is TGTGCCATCAGTGAGTTGCACCCTCCAGATACGCAGTATTTT. This sequence encodes CAISELHPPDTQYF.

The chain joins TRBV20-1 to TRBJ1-2; 7 bases agree with TRBD1. The length of the CDR3 is 13 residues. Looked up from germline, CDR1 is DFQATT and CDR2 is SNEGSKA (reference sequence). V gave up 4 bases and J gave up 7 bases; unmatched junction bases: 9. The CDR3 nucleotides read TGCAGTGCTATAGACAGGGTGGGTGGTGGCTACACCTTC. Translated: CSAIDRVGGGYTF.

This clonotype was observed a few times. This chain joins TRBV20-1 and TRBJ2-1; 8 positions agree with TRBD2. Germline assignment: CDR1 DFQATT and CDR2 SNEGSKA (reference sequence). The CDR3 length is 15 residues. Trimming removed 6 bases from V and 0 bases from J; junction bases left unmatched: 7. The CDR3 region has the DNA TGCAGTGCCCCGGGGGGGGCGAGCTCCTACAATGAGCAGTTCTTC. It specifies CSAPGGASSYNEQFF.

This clonotype has only a few counts. This chain joins TRBV13 and TRBJ2-1; D possibly uses TRBD1 or TRBD2 (5 bases each). V was shortened by 5 bases and J by 5 bases, with 13 bases between the two germline ends. This CDR3 is 14 amino acids long. Germline CDR1 PRHDT, CDR2 FYEKMQ (reference sequence). Here the CDR3 DNA reads TGTGCCAGCAGCGACACGGGACCCCACAATGAGCAGTTCTTC. Translated, it gives CASSDTGPHNEQFF.

This chain links TRBV6-5 with TRBJ2-1; weak D call: TRBD1 (5 bases). This CDR3 is built from 16 residues. From germline, CDR1 is MNHEY and CDR2 SVGAGI. V lost 9 bases, J lost 0 bases, and 18 bases lay in between. CDR3 protein: CASSPQTVSSYNEQFF. CDR3 DNA: TGTGCCAGTAGTCCCCAGACAGTTAGCTCCTACAATGAGCAGTTCTTC.

In its sample, this clonotype was seen many times. The chain links TRBV12-3 or TRBV12-4 to TRBJ2-7; TRBD1 matches 7 bases. J lost 4 bases, V lost 6 bases, and 12 bases had no gene match. This CDR3 region has 15 residues. The CDR3 nucleotides read TGTGCCAGCAGCCGTCCCGACAGGGTATCGTACGAGCAGTACTTC. This codes for CASSRPDRVSYEQYF.

The chain carries TRBV7-2 and TRBJ2-4; TRBD2 might be the D (5 bases). The DNA end is a closer match to TRBJ2-7, so the J assignment may be wrong. Germline V gives CDR1 SGHTA, CDR2 FQGNSA. The CDR3 loop spans 15 amino acids. The DNA for the CDR3 is TGTACCAGCAGCTTACGTAGGGCGGGCCTCTACGAGCAGTACTTC. Translated, it gives CTSSLRRAGLYEQYF.

Remarks on this clonotype: Since a much larger clone is just one base distant, this may be a read error. V and J are TRBV29-1 and TRBJ1-6; D not resolved. This CDR3 spans 13 amino acids. Germline V gene sequence: CDR1 SQVTM, CDR2 ANQGSEA. The V gene lost 5 bases and the J gene lost 6 bases, with 11 bases spanning the gap. The chain's CDR3 is CSVREVGNSPLHF. In nucleotides, the CDR3 is TGCAGCGTTCGGGAAGTCGGTAATTCACCCCTCCACTTT. The entire variable domain, with the rest obtained from reference TRBV29-1 and TRBJ1-6, is as follows: SAVISQKPSRDICQRGTSLTIQCQVDSQVTMMFWYRQQPGQSLTLIATANQGSEATYESGFVIDKFPISRPNLTFSTLTVSNMSPEDSSIYLCSVREVGNSPLHFGNGTRLTVT.

The chain combines TRBV4-1 with TRBJ2-1, with D unresolved. This CDR3 contains 17 residues. Per germline, CDR1 MGHRA and CDR2 YSYEKL. V lost 2 bases and J lost 0, with 14 bases in between. CDR3 bases: TGCGCCAGCAGCCAAAGGGATACCACCTACTCCTACAATGAGCAGTTCTTC. Amino acids: CASSQRDTTYSYNEQFF.

The rearrangement links TRBV28 to TRBJ2-7; tentative D call: TRBD2 (6 bases). Deletions cut 4 bases from V and 2 bases from J, with 15 bases between. The CDR3 spans 15 residues. The germline gives CDR1 MDHEN, CDR2 SYDVKM. The DNA of the CDR3 is TGTGCCAGCAGTTCTGGAGGGACGGCAGCCTACGAGCAGTACTTC. Its translation: CASSSGGTAAYEQYF. Supplemented by reference TRBV28 and TRBJ2-7, the full variable domain reads DVKVTQSSRYLVKRTGEKVFLECVQDMDHENMFWYRQDPGLGLRLIYFSYDVKMKEKGDIPEGYSVSREKKERFSLILESASTNQTSMYLCASSSGGTAAYEQYFGPGTRLTVT.

The chain recombines TRBV5-6 with TRBJ2-7; 10 positions agree with TRBD2. The CDR3 totals 14 residues. Germline CDR1 reads SGHDT; CDR2 reads YYEEEE. V was clipped by 2 bases and J by 7 bases; unmatched bases: 6. CDR3 sequence: CASSFQAGGREQYF. In nucleotides, the CDR3 is TGTGCCAGCAGCTTTCAAGCGGGAGGGCGGGAGCAGTACTTC.

J is TRBJ2-2 and V is TRBV29-1, with TRBD1 matching 8 bases. After removal of 5 bases from V and 2 bases from J, the junction contained 7 bases not matched to a gene. The germline V gene has CDR1 SQVTM and CDR2 ANQGSEA. This CDR3 has 15 residues. CDR3 sequence: CSVRDRSFNTGELFF. As DNA, the CDR3 is TGCAGCGTTCGGGACAGGTCCTTTAACACCGGGGAGCTGTTTTTT.